The rows below give T cell receptor beta chains drawn from one sample of a study of blood T cells in healthy people across ages. From the 5' RACE reads, TCRdb called clonotypes with MiXCR, one entry per CDR3 protein. Seen here are about 1,500,000 distinct CDR3 sequences, over 25% observed once, and the top ten hold 7.7%. The sequenced sample consisted of blood. These receptor sequences come from a woman aged 25-40 years in good health. The CDR3 runs from the conserved cysteine through the conserved F or W. Fields, in order: J gene, V gene, D gene, clone size, CDR3 protein, CDR3 DNA. The D gene is left open where the match is weak. The size field is filled for only some rows; it gives once, few, many or a size class.

J gene: TRBJ2-3
V gene: TRBV27
D gene: TRBD2
clone size: NA
CDR3 protein: CASTGTSGDLAGTDTQYF
CDR3 DNA: TGTGCCAGCACGGGGACTAGCGGGGATCTAGCAGGCACAGATACGCAGTATTTT

J gene: TRBJ1-5
V gene: TRBV6-5
D gene: NA
clone size: NA
CDR3 protein: CASSGGDQPQHF
CDR3 DNA: TGTGCCAGCAGTGGCGGGGATCAGCCCCAGCATTTT

J gene: TRBJ2-5
V gene: TRBV4-2
D gene: NA
clone size: many
CDR3 protein: CASSQDPIGGKETQYF
CDR3 DNA: TGTGCCAGCAGCCAAGATCCTATCGGGGGAAAAGAGACCCAGTACTTC

J gene: TRBJ2-7
V gene: TRBV5-1
D gene: TRBD2
clone size: few
CDR3 protein: CASSLSGRAGHEQYF
CDR3 DNA: TGCGCCAGCAGCTTAAGTGGGAGGGCCGGTCACGAGCAGTACTTC

J gene: TRBJ2-7
V gene: TRBV4-1
D gene: NA
clone size: many
CDR3 protein: CASSQEGGGESEQYF
CDR3 DNA: TGCGCCAGCAGCCAAGAAGGAGGGGGGGAGTCTGAGCAGTACTTC

J gene: TRBJ2-1
V gene: TRBV7-2
D gene: TRBD2
clone size: NA
CDR3 protein: CASSLYGGSSYNEQFF
CDR3 DNA: TGTGCCAGCAGCTTATACGGCGGGAGTAGCTACAATGAGCAGTTCTTC

J gene: TRBJ1-6
V gene: TRBV7-9
D gene: NA
clone size: few
CDR3 protein: CASSPAGSRSPLHF
CDR3 DNA: TGTGCCAGCAGCCCTGCGGGATCGAGATCACCCCTCCACTTT

J gene: TRBJ2-3
V gene: TRBV7-2
D gene: NA
clone size: NA
CDR3 protein: CASSFPPGSQGQYF
CDR3 DNA: TGTGCCAGCAGCTTTCCCCCTGGCAGTCAGGGGCAGTATTTT

J gene: TRBJ2-4
V gene: TRBV20-1
D gene: NA
clone size: NA
CDR3 protein: CSAYRGGTYNEQYF
CDR3 DNA: TGCAGTGCTTACAGGGGGGGAACCTACAATGAGCAGTACTTC

J gene: TRBJ1-2
V gene: TRBV6-2/TRBV6-3
D gene: TRBD1
clone size: few
CDR3 protein: CASNRQGALPGYGYTF
CDR3 DNA: TGTGCCAGCAATCGACAGGGTGCACTTCCCGGCTATGGCTACACCTTC

J gene: TRBJ1-5
V gene: TRBV20-1
D gene: NA
clone size: NA
CDR3 protein: CSALGEEQPQHF
CDR3 DNA: TGCAGTGCATTGGGGGAGGAGCAGCCCCAGCATTTT

J gene: TRBJ2-3
V gene: TRBV20-1
D gene: NA
clone size: NA
CDR3 protein: CSAPSLGAQDTQYF
CDR3 DNA: TGCAGTGCTCCCTCCTTGGGAGCACAAGATACGCAGTATTTT

J gene: TRBJ1-4
V gene: TRBV27
D gene: TRBD1
clone size: NA
CDR3 protein: CASSFRQGTNEKLFF
CDR3 DNA: TGTGCCAGCAGTTTTAGACAGGGTACTAATGAAAAACTGTTTTTT

J gene: TRBJ1-5
V gene: TRBV7-6
D gene: NA
clone size: NA
CDR3 protein: CASSARDGAQPQHF
CDR3 DNA: TGTGCCAGCAGCGCGCGGGACGGCGCTCAGCCCCAGCATTTT

J gene: TRBJ1-2
V gene: TRBV28
D gene: NA
clone size: NA
CDR3 protein: CASSGGVGGYTF
CDR3 DNA: TGTGCCAGCAGTGGGGGAGTGGGAGGCTACACCTTC

J gene: TRBJ2-1
V gene: TRBV4-3
D gene: NA
clone size: few
CDR3 protein: CASSQDGSGTYDEQFF
CDR3 DNA: TGCGCCAGCAGCCAAGATGGCTCAGGAACTTACGATGAGCAGTTCTTC

J gene: TRBJ2-1
V gene: TRBV6-1
D gene: TRBD1
clone size: few
CDR3 protein: CATGTGTNNEQFF
CDR3 DNA: TGTGCTACCGGGACAGGGACTAACAATGAGCAGTTCTTC

J gene: TRBJ2-5
V gene: TRBV2
D gene: NA
clone size: many
CDR3 protein: CASSGPETQYF
CDR3 DNA: TGTGCCAGCAGTGGTCCGGAGACCCAGTACTTC

J gene: TRBJ2-5
V gene: TRBV7-9
D gene: NA
clone size: NA
CDR3 protein: CASRPSAGQETHYF
CDR3 DNA: TGTGCCAGCAGACCTAGCGCCGGGCAAGAGACCCATTACTTC

J gene: TRBJ1-2
V gene: TRBV5-1
D gene: NA
clone size: NA
CDR3 protein: CASSLDRRGGYTF
CDR3 DNA: TGCGCCAGCAGCTTGGACAGGAGGGGAGGCTACACCTTC

J gene: TRBJ2-3
V gene: TRBV29-1
D gene: NA
clone size: NA
CDR3 protein: CSVASGTFGYTQYF
CDR3 DNA: TGCAGCGTTGCTTCGGGGACATTCGGTTATACGCAGTATTTT

J gene: TRBJ1-1
V gene: TRBV5-1
D gene: NA
clone size: few
CDR3 protein: CASSLYPGQNTEAFF
CDR3 DNA: TGCGCCAGCAGCTTGTATCCGGGACAGAACACTGAAGCTTTCTTT

J gene: TRBJ2-1
V gene: TRBV5-1
D gene: NA
clone size: few
CDR3 protein: CASSLGGERYNEQFF
CDR3 DNA: TGCGCCAGCAGCTTGGGGGGGGAGCGGTACAATGAGCAGTTCTTC

J gene: TRBJ2-1
V gene: TRBV20-1
D gene: TRBD2
clone size: few
CDR3 protein: CSAKRSGRGNEQFF
CDR3 DNA: TGCAGTGCTAAGCGTAGCGGGAGGGGAAATGAGCAGTTCTTC

J gene: TRBJ1-1
V gene: TRBV7-9
D gene: NA
clone size: NA
CDR3 protein: CAGSLAVNTEAFF
CDR3 DNA: TGTGCCGGCAGCTTAGCTGTGAACACTGAAGCTTTCTTT

J gene: TRBJ2-6
V gene: TRBV3-1
D gene: TRBD2
clone size: once
CDR3 protein: CASSQVIWEGPSGANVRTF
CDR3 DNA: TGTGCCAGCAGCCAAGTCATTTGGGAGGGCCCCTCTGGGGCCAACGTCCGGACTTTC

J gene: TRBJ2-1
V gene: TRBV7-2
D gene: TRBD2
clone size: NA
CDR3 protein: CASSAMRGRSREEQFF
CDR3 DNA: TGTGCCAGCAGCGCAATGCGGGGGAGATCGCGGGAGGAGCAGTTCTTC

J gene: TRBJ1-1
V gene: TRBV6-5
D gene: NA
clone size: few
CDR3 protein: CASSYGGRDTEAFF
CDR3 DNA: TGTGCCAGCAGTTACGGGGGAAGGGACACTGAAGCTTTCTTT

J gene: TRBJ1-1
V gene: TRBV12-3/TRBV12-4
D gene: TRBD1
clone size: NA
CDR3 protein: CASRRQGPEAFF
CDR3 DNA: TGTGCCAGCAGGAGACAGGGCCCTGAAGCTTTCTTT